What follows are 21 T cell receptor beta chains derived from one specimen sequenced in a study of blood T cell repertoires in COVID-19 (dated by TCRdb to about 2020). The library came from the immunoSEQ multiplex PCR assay. The immuneACCESS repertoire file appears here via TCRdb, limited to in-frame rearrangements. These files lack a portion of the clones; in checked studies, under half of the deficit traces to unresolved V genes, and the cause of the others is not known. The sample includes some 530,000 clones, with approximately 90% observed a single time. Around 8% of the sample is taken by the ten largest. Source material: PBMCs or T cells enriched from blood (not recorded which). The source is a woman aged 55-69 years who had recovered from COVID-19.

J is TRBJ2-7 and V is TRBV6-5, with TRBD1 matching over 9 bases. The ends lost 6 bases at V and 3 bases at J; junction bases unmatched: 3. CDR1 is MNHEY, CDR2 SVGAGI, per germline. This CDR3 has 13 residues. In DNA, the CDR3 is TGTGCCAGCAGATCGACAGGGGGCTACGAGCAGTACTTC. It codes for CASRSTGGYEQYF.

The chain uses TRBV11-3 and TRBJ1-1, with 7 nucleotides matching TRBD1. The trim removed 1 base at V and 0 bases at J, leaving 5 bases unmatched. This CDR3 contains 16 residues. Germline V gene lookup returns CDR1 SGHNT and CDR2 YENEEA. The DNA for the CDR3 is TGTGCCAGCAGCTTAGCCGGGACAGTCATGAACACTGAAGCTTTCTTT. Its translation: CASSLAGTVMNTEAFF.

The rearrangement links TRBV5-6 to TRBJ1-2; D gene uncertain. Germline V gene lookup returns CDR1 SGHDT and CDR2 YYEEEE. Trimming cost V 7 bases and J 5 bases, with 15 bases left between them. This CDR3 has 13 residues. This CDR3 reads CASALGRIYGYTF. CDR3 in DNA: TGTGCCAGCGCCTTGGGGAGAATTTATGGCTACACCTTC. Variable domain in full (rest from reference TRBV5-6 and TRBJ1-2): DAGVTQSPTHLIKTRGQQVTLRCSPKSGHDTVSWYQQALGQGPQFIFQYYEEEERQRGNFPDRFSGHQFPNYSSELNVNALLLGDSALYLCASALGRIYGYTFGSGTRLTVV.

This chain connects TRBV9 to TRBJ2-1; D possibly corresponds to TRBD1 (6 bases). CDR3 length equals 13 residues. Between the trimmed V and J ends, which lost 5 bases and 3 bases, there was a span of 9 bases. Per germline, CDR1 SGDLS and CDR2 YYNGEE. This chain's CDR3 is CASSSQGYNEQFF. The CDR3 bases are TGTGCCAGCAGTTCACAGGGCTACAATGAGCAGTTCTTC.

This clone has only a few counts. V usage is TRBV2 and J usage is TRBJ2-7; tentatively, D is TRBD1 (6 bases). CDR1 and CDR2 (germline): SNHLY, FYNNEI. The germline V and J ends were trimmed by 5 bases and 0 bases, with 11 bases remaining between them. This CDR3 comprises 14 residues. The CDR3 bases are TGTGCCAGCAGTCTCCAGGGGTTCTCCTACGAGCAGTACGTC. Residues: CASSLQGFSYEQYV.

The chain couples TRBV3-1 (or the pseudogene TRBV3-2) to TRBJ1-1; D is uncertain. Trimming stripped 1 base from V and 1 base from J, with 7 bases between. This CDR3 has 14 residues. Germline V gives CDR1 LGHDT, CDR2 YNNKEL (reference sequence). The CDR3 spells CASSQVSGNTEAFF. The CDR3 nucleotides read TGTGCCAGCAGCCAAGTCAGCGGGAACACTGAAGCTTTCTTT.

This clone turned up a few times. The same CDR3 arises from other DNA sequences in this sample as well. The chain couples TRBV30 to TRBJ1-6; the match to TRBD1 covers 9 bases. CDR3 length equals 14 residues. The J segment lost 6 bases and the V segment lost 2 bases, leaving 2 bases of the junction unmatched. The germline V gene has CDR1 GTSNPN and CDR2 SVGIG (reference sequence). CDR3 in amino acids: CAWSLDRGNSPLHF. Written as DNA, the CDR3 is TGTGCCTGGAGTCTGGACAGGGGTAATTCACCCCTCCACTTT.

The chain carries TRBV6-5 and TRBJ2-7; tentatively, D is TRBD2 (7 bases). The CDR3 extends over 15 amino acids. V was pared by 6 bases and J by 1 base, with 16 bases between. CDR1 is MNHEY and CDR2 is SVGAGI in the germline V gene. The CDR3 loop is CASSAGEGESYEQYV. Written as DNA, the CDR3 is TGTGCCAGCAGCGCCGGGGAGGGGGAGTCCTACGAGCAGTACGTC.

This chain uses TRBV7-9 with TRBJ1-4; 8 nucleotides align to TRBD1. The CDR3 covers 15 residues. From germline, CDR1 is SEHNR and CDR2 FQNEAQ (reference sequence). V lost 5 bases to trimming and J lost 8 bases; unmatched junction nucleotides: 10. CDR3 DNA: TGTGCCAGCAGCCTAACAGGGGGGATTAGCGAAAAACTGTTTTTT. It encodes CASSLTGGISEKLFF.

The chain joins TRBV25-1 to TRBJ1-1, with TRBD1 as a possible D gene (6 bases). From germline, CDR1 is MGHDK and CDR2 SYGVNS. V was cut by 0 bases and J by 12 bases, with 14 bases left in between. CDR3 length equals 13 residues. The CDR3 DNA is TGTGCCAGCAGTGAATATAGGGGGGGCGAGACTTTCTTT. It yields the protein CASSEYRGGETFF.

The genes are TRBV27 and TRBJ2-6; no clear D gene. The CDR3 has 15 residues. V was cut by 7 bases and J by 0 bases, with 10 bases left in between. The V gene's germline CDR1 is MNHEY and CDR2 SMNVEV (reference sequence). This CDR3 is CASTRLSSGANVLTF. The DNA of the CDR3 is TGTGCCAGCACCCGACTTTCCTCTGGGGCCAACGTCCTGACTTTC.

The chain is built from TRBV30 and TRBJ1-4; 7 bases are a match to TRBD1. CDR3 length equals 14 residues. CDR1 and CDR2 from the germline V gene are GTSNPN and SVGIG (reference sequence). Unmatched junction bases numbered 10, after V lost 8 bases and J lost 4 bases. CDR3 region: CAGGQKRNNEKLFF. CDR3 in DNA: TGTGCCGGGGGACAGAAAAGAAATAATGAAAAACTGTTTTTT.

The V and J genes are TRBV2 and TRBJ1-4; possible D gene TRBD1, 5 bases. V was pared by 6 bases and J by 2 bases, with 13 bases between. Germline-derived CDR1 and CDR2 are SNHLY and FYNNEI. The CDR3 covers 15 residues. The chain's CDR3 is CASRTVGLTNEKLFF. CDR3 DNA: TGTGCCAGCAGAACCGTGGGACTTACTAATGAAAAACTGTTTTTT.

The chain employs TRBV7-8 and TRBJ1-1, with 7 bases identical to TRBD1. Germline V gene lookup returns CDR1 SGHVS and CDR2 FQNEAQ. The CDR3 sequence is 14 residues long. After removal of 3 bases from V and 0 bases from J, the junction contained 1 base not matched to a gene. In DNA form, the CDR3 reads TGTGCCAGCAGCTTTACAGGGGTGAACACTGAAGCTTTCTTT. Amino acids: CASSFTGVNTEAFF.

J is TRBJ2-7 and V is TRBV15; D perhaps matches TRBD1 (6 bases). This CDR3 contains 16 residues. CDR1 is LNHNV and CDR2 is YYDKDF in the germline V gene (reference sequence). Between the trimmed V and J ends, which lost 0 bases and 2 bases, there was a span of 14 bases. The CDR3 loop is CATSRDIWGQAYEQYF. CDR3 coding DNA: TGTGCCACCAGCAGAGATATTTGGGGGCAGGCCTACGAGCAGTACTTC.

The gene calls are TRBV2 and TRBJ2-1; D not certain. V lost 2 bases and J lost 1, with 9 bases in between. Germline values: CDR1 SNHLY, CDR2 FYNNEI. This CDR3 comprises 15 residues. The CDR3 coding sequence is TGTGCCAGCAGTGAATGGGCCAGTTCCTACAATGAGCAGTTCTTC. It is translated as CASSEWASSYNEQFF. Complete variable domain (other parts from reference TRBV2 and TRBJ2-1): EPEVTQTPSHQVTQMGQEVILRCVPISNHLYFYWYRQILGQKVEFLVSFYNNEISEKSEIFDDQFSVERPDGSNFTLKIRSTKLEDSAMYFCASSEWASSYNEQFFGPGTRLTVL.

The rearrangement uses TRBV24-1 and TRBJ1-1; D is unclear. Germline-derived CDR1 and CDR2 are KGHDR and SFDVKD. Trimming cost V 5 bases and J 2 bases, with 17 bases left between them. CDR3 length equals 16 residues. The CDR3 nucleotides read TGTGCCACCAGTGGTAACAAGAAATCGGGAAACACTGAAGCTTTCTTT. Translated, it gives CATSGNKKSGNTEAFF.

This clone was found once. This sequence joins TRBV27 and TRBJ1-2, with 8 bases fitting TRBD1. V lost 8 bases, J lost 4 bases, and 9 bases stayed unmatched. Germline V gene lookup returns CDR1 MNHEY and CDR2 SMNVEV (reference sequence). The CDR3 loop spans 14 amino acids. Here the CDR3 DNA reads TGTGCCAGCCGGAACCTAACAGGGGGCTATGGCTACACCTTC. Translation: CASRNLTGGYGYTF.

The V and J genes are TRBV11-2 and TRBJ2-3; D is ambiguous. Germline-derived CDR1 and CDR2 are SGHAT and FQNNGV. The CDR3 is made up of 15 amino acids. V dropped 5 bases and J dropped 4 bases, with 16 bases sitting between them. The CDR3 loop reads CASSPRGFSSDTQYF. The DNA for the CDR3 is TGTGCCAGCAGCCCCCGAGGTTTTAGCTCAGATACGCAGTATTTT.

This clone was seen only a few times. This rearrangement joins TRBV6-5 to TRBJ1-5, with D tentatively TRBD1 (6 bases). The CDR3 runs 14 residues. CDR1 is MNHEY and CDR2 is SVGAGI in the germline V gene. Trimming took off 4 bases at V and 7 bases at J, with 14 bases between the two ends. CDR3 in DNA: TGTGCCAGCAGTTTCAGGGGCGCTGAGCAGCCCCAGCATTTT. The encoded protein is CASSFRGAEQPQHF.

J is TRBJ1-1 and V is TRBV5-6, with D hard to call. The germline V gene has CDR1 SGHDT and CDR2 YYEEEE. The germline V and J ends were trimmed by 5 bases and 5 bases, with 7 bases remaining between them. The CDR3 has 11 residues. The CDR3 is CASSLWTEAFF. The CDR3 DNA is TGTGCCAGCAGTCTATGGACTGAAGCTTTCTTT.